Listed here are 27 T cell receptor beta chains from one sample, sequenced in a study of PD-L1 blockade in urothelial cancer. TCRdb keeps only in-frame clones here, not all; method: immunoSEQ multiplex PCR. The sample gives around 66,000 clones, 88% of which show up once; around 11% is in the top ten. Noted time point: peripheral blood 6 weeks after treatment start. This material consisted of PBMCs, taken around atezolizumab (anti-PD-L1) treatment. Source of these receptors: a man aged 55 to 70 with urothelial cancer.

V and J are TRBV15 and TRBJ1-2; a possible D gene is TRBD1 (5 bases). CDR1 is LNHNV, CDR2 YYDKDF, per germline (reference sequence). There are 14 residues in the CDR3. V was clipped by 1 base and J by 6 bases, with 12 bases between them. The chain's CDR3 is CATSRGGRDNGYTF. For the CDR3, the DNA is TGTGCCACCAGCAGAGGAGGCAGGGATAATGGCTACACCTTC.

CDR3 nucleotide sequence: TGTGCCAGCAGCCCCCGCCGGGGAACAGAGACCCAGTACTTC. This sequence encodes CASSPRRGTETQYF. The chain recombines TRBV27 with TRBJ2-5, with D possibly being TRBD2 (5 bases). The germline gives CDR1 MNHEY, CDR2 SMNVEV (reference sequence). With 6 bases removed from V and 4 bases from J, the gap between germline ends came to 15 bases. CDR3 size: 14 residues.

The rearrangement joins TRBV12-2 to TRBJ2-2; the table calls TRBD1, which could not be checked here. TRBV12-2 is assigned pseudogene status. CDR3 length: 16 residues. CDR3: CASRSPQDPNTGELFF. CDR3 bases: TGTGCAAGTCGCTCCCCACAGGACCCGAACACCGGGGAGCTGTTTTTT.

This chain links TRBV11-3 with TRBJ2-1, with a possible D match to TRBD1 (6 bases). Germline CDR1 SGHNT, CDR2 YENEEA. Trimming took off 4 bases at V and 6 bases at J, with 19 bases between the two ends. This CDR3 comprises 16 residues. The CDR3 here is CASSYSFGGQGNEQFF. The CDR3 DNA is TGTGCCAGCAGCTATTCGTTTGGGGGCCAAGGCAATGAGCAGTTCTTC. Complete variable domain (other parts from reference TRBV11-3 and TRBJ2-1): EAGVVQSPRYKIIEKKQPVAFWCNPISGHNTLYWYLQNLGQGPELLIRYENEEAVDDSQLPKDRFSAERLKGVDSTLKIQPAELGDSAVYLCASSYSFGGQGNEQFFGPGTRLTVL.

The rearrangement links TRBV6-5 to TRBJ1-1; D is possibly TRBD1 (6 bases). CDR1 is MNHEY and CDR2 is SVGAGI in the germline V gene. The V end was cut by 0 bases, the J end by 5 bases, with 13 bases between. The CDR3 covers 15 residues. The CDR3 protein is CASSYSRDIWTEAFF. The CDR3 nucleotides read TGTGCCAGCAGTTACTCGAGGGACATTTGGACTGAAGCTTTCTTT.

This clone was found once. The chain links TRBV29-1 to TRBJ2-5, with D possibly being TRBD1 (5 bases). CDR3 length: 14 amino acids. V lost 3 bases to trimming and J lost 2 bases, with 13 bases between them. The germline V gene has CDR1 SQVTM and CDR2 ANQGSEA. In nucleotides, the CDR3 is TGCAGCGTTGATGGTGCGGACATTCAAGAGACCCAGTACTTC. Its protein is CSVDGADIQETQYF.

The gene calls are TRBV2 and TRBJ1-3; 8 bases fit TRBD1. The V gene's germline CDR1 is SNHLY and CDR2 FYNNEI. The CDR3 totals 17 residues. With V trimmed by 5 bases and J by 0 bases, 9 bases remained unmatched. The CDR3 bases are TGTGCCAGCAGTACCGGACAGGGCAGAATCTCTGGAAACACCATATATTTT. Its protein product is CASSTGQGRISGNTIYF.

The V gene is TRBV15, the J gene TRBJ1-3; TRBD1 aligns across 7 bases. The germline gives CDR1 LNHNV, CDR2 YYDKDF (reference sequence). The length of the CDR3 is 16 residues. V lost 6 bases, J lost 3 bases, and 11 bases stayed unmatched. As DNA, the CDR3 is TGTGCCACCAGGACGACCACAGGGGCGGATGGAAACACCATATATTTT. It yields the protein CATRTTTGADGNTIYF.

The chain combines TRBV11-3 with TRBJ1-2, with 7 bases lining up with TRBD1. J was trimmed by 4 bases and V by 2 bases; bases with no gene match: 7. Germline assignment: CDR1 SGHNT and CDR2 YENEEA. CDR3 length equals 15 residues. The CDR3 bases are TGTGCCAGCAGCTTAATCAACCGGGACAGCTATGGCTACACCTTC. Translated: CASSLINRDSYGYTF.

The chain carries TRBV19 and TRBJ1-5, with 7 bases fitting TRBD1. V lost 0 bases, J lost 8 bases, and 16 bases stayed unmatched. This CDR3 contains 18 residues. Looked up from germline, CDR1 is LNHDA and CDR2 is SQIVND (reference sequence). This chain's CDR3 is CASSIDTRQGGFWKPQHF. The CDR3 DNA is TGTGCCAGTAGTATAGATACTCGACAGGGCGGATTTTGGAAGCCCCAGCATTTT.

CDR3 coding DNA: TGTGCCAGCTCGGCACAGGTTAGCACAGATACGCAGTATTTT. Its translation: CASSAQVSTDTQYF. V usage is TRBV5-6 and J usage is TRBJ2-3; D is possibly TRBD1 (5 bases). Trimming took 7 bases from V and 0 from J, leaving 12 bases between them. Per the germline V gene, CDR1 is SGHDT and CDR2 is YYEEEE. The CDR3 extends over 14 amino acids.

The chain joins TRBV19 to TRBJ2-7, with 10 bases fitting TRBD2. CDR1 and CDR2 (germline): LNHDA, SQIVND (reference sequence). This CDR3 is built from 14 residues. Trimming at V came to 7 bases and at J to 7 bases, leaving 10 bases not matched to a gene. CDR3 in amino acids: CASKWASGSGEQYF. CDR3 nucleotide sequence: TGTGCCAGTAAATGGGCTAGCGGGAGTGGTGAGCAGTACTTC. Full variable domain (rest looked up from reference TRBV19 and TRBJ2-7): DGGITQSPKYLFRKEGQNVTLSCEQNLNHDAMYWYRQDPGQGLRLIYYSQIVNDFQKGDIAEGYSVSREKKESFPLTVTSAQKNPTAFYLCASKWASGSGEQYFGPGTRLTVT.

This chain uses TRBV5-4 with TRBJ2-3, with 16 positions matching TRBD2. Germline CDR1 and CDR2: SGHNT and YYREEE (reference sequence). The V segment lost 1 base and the J segment 5 bases; nucleotides outside the gene matches: 4. The CDR3 has 17 amino acids. CDR3 sequence (DNA): TGTGCCAGCAGCTTGTCGGGACTAGCGGGGGGGGTAGATACGCAGTATTTT. It specifies CASSLSGLAGGVDTQYF.

The rearrangement uses TRBV19 and TRBJ2-2, with a weak D call TRBD1 (6 bases). CDR1 LNHDA and CDR2 SQIVND come from the germline V gene (reference sequence). The CDR3 runs to 13 residues. The V gene lost 6 bases and the J gene lost 5 bases, with 10 bases spanning the gap. The CDR3 nucleotides are TGTGCCAGTAGCTCACAGGGAACCGGGGAGCTGTTTTTT. It codes for CASSSQGTGELFF.

The chain is built from TRBV7-8 and TRBJ2-1; 8 bases are a match to TRBD2. The germline V gene has CDR1 SGHVS and CDR2 FQNEAQ. This CDR3 has 14 amino acids. Trimming at V came to 9 bases and at J to 4 bases, leaving 8 bases not matched to a gene. CDR3 DNA sequence: TGTGCCAGTTGGTCGGGAGGGCCGTACAATGAGCAGTTCTTC. Amino acids: CASWSGGPYNEQFF.

This clone has only one observation. The V and J genes are TRBV10-3 and TRBJ2-3; 8 nucleotides line up with TRBD2. Trimming cost V 1 base and J 3 bases; bases outside gene matches: 6. This CDR3 contains 16 residues. Germline V lookup: CDR1 ENHRY, CDR2 SYGVKD. The CDR3 loop is CAISEWIGGGTDTQYF. DNA of the CDR3: TGTGCCATCAGTGAGTGGATTGGCGGGGGGACAGATACGCAGTATTTT.

J is TRBJ1-1 and V is TRBV5-1; 7 positions match TRBD1. Germline assignment: CDR1 SGHRS and CDR2 YFSETQ. The V and J ends lost 5 bases and 1 base, in that order; junction bases with no gene match: 5. The CDR3 covers 14 residues. This CDR3 is CASSRGQANTEAFF. DNA of the CDR3: TGCGCCAGCAGTCGCGGACAGGCGAACACTGAAGCTTTCTTT. Full variable domain (missing parts from reference TRBV5-1 and TRBJ1-1): KAGVTQTPRYLIKTRGQQVTLSCSPISGHRSVSWYQQTPGQGLQFLFEYFSETQRNKGNFPGRFSGRQFSNSRSEMNVSTLELGDSALYLCASSRGQANTEAFFGQGTRLTVV.

This chain joins TRBV29-1 and TRBJ2-5; D is uncertain. V dropped 3 bases and J dropped 4 bases, with 6 bases sitting between them. Germline CDR1 is SQVTM and CDR2 is ANQGSEA. The CDR3 contains 11 residues. The CDR3 sequence is CSVEGLETQYF. CDR3 in DNA: TGCAGCGTTGAGGGCTTAGAGACCCAGTACTTC. Based on the CDR3 plus reference TRBV29-1 and TRBJ2-5, the full variable domain is SAVISQKPSRDICQRGTSLTIQCQVDSQVTMMFWYRQQPGQSLTLIATANQGSEATYESGFVIDKFPISRPNLTFSTLTVSNMSPEDSSIYLCSVEGLETQYFGPGTRLLVL.

Only one count was recorded for this clone. The gene calls are TRBV5-8 and TRBJ2-5; D is ambiguous. The CDR3 is 13 residues long. V shed 4 bases and J shed 9 bases, with 16 bases lying between them. In germline, CDR1 is SGHTS, CDR2 YDEGEE. The CDR3 spells CASSRRFQEAQYF. CDR3 in DNA: TGTGCCAGCAGCCGTAGATTCCAAGAAGCCCAGTACTTC.

This clone was counted a few times. The chain couples TRBV5-1 to TRBJ2-7; 7 bases line up with TRBD1. From germline, CDR1 is SGHRS and CDR2 YFSETQ. The V and J ends lost 2 bases and 2 bases, in that order; junction bases with no gene match: 7. This CDR3 spans 15 amino acids. The CDR3 bases are TGCGCCAGCAGCTTATATGCCGGGACAGCCTACGAGCAGTACTTC. It translates to CASSLYAGTAYEQYF.

This clone was counted only a few times. The chain combines TRBV12-5 with TRBJ2-1; 11 bases fit TRBD2. This CDR3 contains 19 residues. In germline, CDR1 is LGHNT, CDR2 FRNRAP. V dropped 8 bases and J dropped 0; count of bases not matched to a gene: 15. The CDR3 loop is CASPQGRLAGISSYNEQFF. CDR3 nucleotide sequence: TGTGCTAGTCCCCAGGGCAGACTAGCGGGAATTAGCTCCTACAATGAGCAGTTCTTC.

The rearrangement links TRBV18 to TRBJ1-2; D possibly corresponds to TRBD1 (5 bases). The germline V gene encodes CDR1 KGHSH and CDR2 LQKENI. The CDR3 runs to 11 residues. V lost 3 bases, J lost 8 bases, and 7 bases lay in between. Here the CDR3 DNA reads TGTGCCAGCTCACCGGGGCCAGGCTACACCTTC. It translates to CASSPGPGYTF.

The V gene is TRBV2, the J gene TRBJ2-7; D gene uncertain. Germline-derived CDR1 and CDR2 are SNHLY and FYNNEI. This CDR3 region has 13 residues. V was cut by 6 bases and J by 9 bases, with 18 bases left in between. The CDR3 nucleotides read TGTGCCAGCAGCCCGTCCCCGATGTTCGGGCAGTACTTC. Its protein is CASSPSPMFGQYF.

The rearrangement joins TRBV5-6 to TRBJ2-7; a possible D gene is TRBD2 (6 bases). V dropped 6 bases and J dropped 3 bases, with 16 bases sitting between them. This CDR3 contains 14 residues. Germline values: CDR1 SGHDT, CDR2 YYEEEE. CDR3 region: CASMRLAYIYEQYF. The CDR3, as DNA: TGTGCCAGCATGAGGCTAGCGTATATCTACGAGCAGTACTTC. Together with reference TRBV5-6 and TRBJ2-7, the CDR3 gives the full variable domain: DAGVTQSPTHLIKTRGQQVTLRCSPKSGHDTVSWYQQALGQGPQFIFQYYEEEERQRGNFPDRFSGHQFPNYSSELNVNALLLGDSALYLCASMRLAYIYEQYFGPGTRLTVT.

The chain is built from TRBV14 and TRBJ1-6; 7 bases map to TRBD1. This CDR3 comprises 15 residues. The germline V gene has CDR1 SGHDN and CDR2 FVKESK. V shed 5 bases and J 7 bases; nucleotides not matched to a gene: 8. The CDR3 nucleotides are TGTGCCAGCAGCACCCGGGACAGTTTCAATTCACCCCTCCACTTT. Translated: CASSTRDSFNSPLHF.

CDR3 amino acids: CATSREGSDMSQHF. The CDR3 DNA is TGTGCCACCAGCAGGGAGGGAAGCGACATGAGCCAGCATTTT. The rearrangement links TRBV15 to TRBJ1-5, with D unclear. Trimming cost V 3 bases and J 12 bases, with 18 bases left between them. The germline CDR1 and CDR2 sequences are LNHNV and YYDKDF (reference sequence). The CDR3 totals 14 residues.

The V call is TRBV30, the J call TRBJ2-3; 11 nucleotides agree with TRBD2. This CDR3 has 15 residues. V lost 2 bases, J lost 6 bases, and 7 bases stayed unmatched. Germline V gene sequence: CDR1 GTSNPN, CDR2 SVGIG (reference sequence). Written as DNA, the CDR3 is TGTGCCTGGAGTCCCCTAGCGGGAGGTCCTGATACGCAGTATTTT. Encoded protein: CAWSPLAGGPDTQYF.